The 29 T cell receptor beta chains below were found in one sample sequenced in a study of radiation and T cells in renal cell carcinoma. TCRdb's table, derived via immunoSEQ multiplex PCR, lists solely in-frame clones and lacks some. The data contain about 20,000 clones, less than 70% of them singletons. Stated treatment: 15 Gy SBRT to primary tumor, nephrectomy 4 weeks later. Sequencing used tumor tissue, obtained from a patient whose treatment included radiotherapy and nephrectomy. These receptors were collected from a woman in her 70s with renal cell carcinoma.

The chain recombines TRBV28 with TRBJ1-2, with a weak D call TRBD1 (5 bases). The V and J ends lost 7 bases and 2 bases respectively, with 14 bases between them. CDR1 MDHEN and CDR2 SYDVKM come from the germline V gene. This CDR3 has 14 residues. The DNA for the CDR3 is TGTGCCAGCATCGGGTCAGGGCGGAACTATGGCTACACCTTC. Protein sequence: CASIGSGRNYGYTF.

This sequence joins TRBV7-2 and TRBJ2-7, with a weak D call TRBD1 (8 bases). The length of the CDR3 is 15 residues. Germline lookup yields CDR1 SGHTA and CDR2 FQGNSA. Trimming pared 2 bases from V and 7 bases from J, leaving 18 bases between. CDR3 DNA: TGTGCCAGCAGCTTACAACAGGGGGGGCCAAGGGAGCAGTACTTC. It yields the protein CASSLQQGGPREQYF.

Only a few counts were recorded for this clone. V gene TRBV6-6 combines with J gene TRBJ2-3; possible D gene TRBD2, 7 bases. The CDR3 covers 14 residues. Looked up from germline, CDR1 is MNHNY and CDR2 is SVGAGI (reference sequence). V was clipped by 6 bases and J by 5 bases, with 15 bases between them. CDR3 sequence (DNA): TGTGCCAGCAGCCTTGGGGGGGCCAAAGATACGCAGTATTTT. It encodes CASSLGGAKDTQYF.

This clone is labeled medium-sized. The chain has TRBV19 and TRBJ1-1; TRBD1 aligns across 7 bases. The CDR3 covers 15 residues. Germline V CDR1 and CDR2: LNHDA, SQIVND (reference sequence). The V and J ends lost 7 bases and 4 bases, in that order; junction bases with no gene match: 12. This chain's CDR3 is CASTTGATFSTEAFF. The CDR3 nucleotides are TGTGCCAGTACAACAGGGGCGACCTTTTCCACTGAAGCTTTCTTT.

This clone was recorded a few times. This chain joins TRBV29-1 and TRBJ1-1; 7 positions agree with TRBD1. The CDR3 spans 14 residues. From germline, CDR1 is SQVTM and CDR2 ANQGSEA. J gave up 0 bases and V 4 bases, and 5 bases lay outside the gene matches. The CDR3 nucleotides are TGCAGCGTTGCCCCCCAGGGGGTGAACACTGAAGCTTTCTTT. The encoded protein is CSVAPQGVNTEAFF.

This clone is medium-sized within its sample. The gene calls are TRBV30 and TRBJ1-1; a possible D gene is TRBD1 (6 bases). Germline V gives CDR1 GTSNPN, CDR2 SVGIG (reference sequence). The V and J ends lost 5 bases and 7 bases respectively, with 14 bases between them. The CDR3 length is 12 residues. CDR3 in DNA: TGTGCCTGGGTTGGACAGCTACTTGAAGCTTTCTTT. This gives the protein CAWVGQLLEAFF.

The chain employs TRBV5-4 and TRBJ2-7; D perhaps matches TRBD1 (6 bases). Germline assignment: CDR1 SGHNT and CDR2 YYREEE (reference sequence). V lost 0 bases to trimming and J lost 7 bases, with 17 bases between them. The CDR3 extends over 15 amino acids. The CDR3 coding sequence is TGTGCCAGCAGCTTGGCCAGGGGCAGGGAAAATGAGCAGTACTTC. It is translated as CASSLARGRENEQYF.

The chain couples TRBV10-3 to TRBJ2-1; 15 bases map to TRBD2. This CDR3 is built from 15 residues. V lost 11 bases, J lost 4 bases, and 6 bases stayed unmatched. From germline, CDR1 is ENHRY and CDR2 SYGVKD. CDR3 nucleotide sequence: TGTGCCGTATCCGGGACTAGCGGGGGGTACAATGAGCAGTTCTTC. This gives the protein CAVSGTSGGYNEQFF.

This chain connects TRBV6-6 to TRBJ2-7, with 7 bases lining up with TRBD1. The CDR3 loop spans 15 amino acids. V lost 6 bases, J lost 6 bases, and 14 bases stayed unmatched. Per germline, CDR1 MNHNY and CDR2 SVGAGI (reference sequence). CDR3 sequence reads: CASSLLRPTGLEQYF. In DNA, the CDR3 is TGTGCCAGCAGCCTTCTCAGACCGACAGGGCTCGAGCAGTACTTC.

The chain links TRBV15 to TRBJ1-5; TRBD1 aligns across 10 bases. The CDR3 extends over 19 amino acids. V lost 1 base to trimming and J lost 5 bases; unmatched junction nucleotides: 14. Germline V gene sequence: CDR1 LNHNV, CDR2 YYDKDF (reference sequence). The CDR3 region has the DNA TGTGCCACCAGCAGAGGACAGGGGGCAATATTTGTGTACGATCAGCCCCAGCATTTT. It codes for CATSRGQGAIFVYDQPQHF.

In this sample, this clone is medium-sized. The genes are TRBV28 and TRBJ1-5, with 9 bases lining up with TRBD1. The V segment lost 0 bases and the J segment 2 bases; nucleotides outside the gene matches: 2. Germline V gives CDR1 MDHEN, CDR2 SYDVKM. The length of the CDR3 is 16 residues. The CDR3 sequence is CASSLWGQGGNQPQHF. CDR3 nucleotides: TGTGCCAGCAGTTTATGGGGACAGGGAGGCAATCAGCCCCAGCATTTT.

This chain connects TRBV19 to TRBJ2-7, with D possibly matching TRBD2 (5 bases). CDR1 is LNHDA and CDR2 is SQIVND in the germline V gene (reference sequence). V was pared by 3 bases and J by 3 bases, with 9 bases between. The CDR3 loop spans 13 amino acids. The CDR3 sequence is CASSIPSSYEQYF. The CDR3 DNA sequence: TGTGCCAGTAGTATTCCTAGCAGCTACGAGCAGTACTTC. Combining the CDR3 with reference TRBV19 and TRBJ2-7 gives the whole variable domain DGGITQSPKYLFRKEGQNVTLSCEQNLNHDAMYWYRQDPGQGLRLIYYSQIVNDFQKGDIAEGYSVSREKKESFPLTVTSAQKNPTAFYLCASSIPSSYEQYFGPGTRLTVT.

The CDR3: CASSLYGTGLYEQYF. In nucleotides, the CDR3 is TGTGCCAGCAGTTTATACGGGACAGGGCTCTACGAGCAGTACTTC. This chain joins TRBV27 and TRBJ2-7; 9 bases align to TRBD1. Unmatched junction bases numbered 4, after V lost 1 base and J lost 3 bases. Germline loops: CDR1 MNHEY, CDR2 SMNVEV (reference sequence). The CDR3 is 15 amino acids.

This chain links TRBV18 with TRBJ1-4, with D possibly TRBD1 on 5 matching bases. CDR1 KGHSH and CDR2 LQKENI come from the germline V gene. Trimming stripped 3 bases from V and 6 bases from J, with 17 bases between. The CDR3 has 16 amino acids. The CDR3 reads CASSPTSGGMDEKLFF. CDR3 DNA sequence: TGTGCCAGCTCACCGACCTCCGGGGGGATGGATGAAAAACTGTTTTTT. The complete variable domain, with remaining parts taken from reference TRBV18 and TRBJ1-4, reads NAGVMQNPRHLVRRRGQEARLRCSPMKGHSHVYWYRQLPEEGLKFMVYLQKENIIDESGMPKERFSAEFPKEGPSILRIQQVVRGDSAAYFCASSPTSGGMDEKLFFGSGTQLSVL.

V is TRBV6-4 and J is TRBJ2-3; no definite D call. The germline V gene has CDR1 MRHNA and CDR2 SNTAGT. The V gene lost 2 bases and the J gene lost 3 bases, with 6 bases spanning the gap. The CDR3 is made up of 13 amino acids. For the CDR3, the DNA is TGTGCCAGCAGTGACAAAGAAACAGATACGCAGTATTTT. Its protein is CASSDKETDTQYF.

The chain combines TRBV5-4 with TRBJ1-1; 8 bases are a match to TRBD1. CDR1 is SGHNT, CDR2 YYREEE, per germline (reference sequence). CDR3 length: 13 amino acids. V lost 5 bases and J lost 4; bases outside the gene matches: 4. The CDR3 region has the DNA TGTGCCAGCAGGGGACAGGATGGCACTGAAGCTTTCTTT. Its translation: CASRGQDGTEAFF.

This clone was detected once. The chain carries TRBV20-1 and TRBJ1-2; D unclear. CDR1 and CDR2 from the germline V gene are DFQATT and SNEGSKA (reference sequence). The germline V and J ends were trimmed by 3 bases and 11 bases, with 13 bases remaining between them. This CDR3 is built from 11 residues. This CDR3 is CSARLRGEYTF. The CDR3 bases are TGCAGTGCTAGGTTGCGCGGGGAATACACCTTC.

This chain uses TRBV11-1 with TRBJ2-1; D unclear. There are 15 residues in the CDR3. Per the germline V gene, CDR1 is SGHAT and CDR2 is FQDESV (reference sequence). V dropped 1 base and J dropped 6 bases, with 13 bases sitting between them. CDR3 amino acids: CASSLDAPAGNEQFF. In nucleotides, the CDR3 is TGTGCCAGCAGCTTAGATGCTCCCGCCGGCAATGAGCAGTTCTTC.

The table lists this clone with a few counts. CDR3 amino acids: CAWRHGRNTEAFF. The DNA for the CDR3 is TGTGCCTGGAGGCATGGGCGGAACACTGAAGCTTTCTTT. The chain combines TRBV30 with TRBJ1-1; no clear D gene. V was trimmed by 3 bases and J by 1 base, leaving 9 bases between them. The CDR3 covers 13 residues. CDR1 and CDR2 (germline): GTSNPN, SVGIG (reference sequence).

J is TRBJ2-7 and V is TRBV4-1; 7 nucleotides line up with TRBD2. Germline V gives CDR1 MGHRA, CDR2 YSYEKL. With 1 base clipped from V and 4 bases from J, the junction kept 4 bases outside the gene matches. The CDR3 runs to 14 residues. CDR3 region: CASSQAASGYEQYF. The CDR3 DNA sequence: TGCGCCAGCAGCCAAGCGGCTAGCGGATACGAGCAGTACTTC.

The CDR3, as DNA: TGTGCCAGCAGTCCAACACAGGGGGCGCTTTCCGAGCAGTACTTC. It codes for CASSPTQGALSEQYF. This chain uses TRBV6-5 with TRBJ2-7; 9 bases fit TRBD1. V lost 5 bases, J lost 6 bases, and 11 bases stayed unmatched. The CDR3 extends over 15 amino acids. CDR1 and CDR2 from the germline V gene are MNHEY and SVGAGI.

In its sample, this clone ranks as medium-sized. The chain employs TRBV4-2 and TRBJ2-1; 13 nucleotides agree with TRBD2. The CDR3 extends over 18 amino acids. Germline trimming cut 4 bases from V and 1 base from J; bases unmatched to any gene: 7. Germline values: CDR1 LGHNA, CDR2 YNFKEQ. CDR3 loop: CASSPGLAGRASYNEQFF. DNA of the CDR3: TGTGCCAGCAGCCCGGGACTAGCGGGGCGCGCATCCTACAATGAGCAGTTCTTC.

This chain joins TRBV11-2 and TRBJ1-1, with TRBD1 as a possible D gene (5 bases). CDR3 length: 16 amino acids. V dropped 1 base and J dropped 0 bases, with 12 bases sitting between them. Germline loops: CDR1 SGHAT, CDR2 FQNNGV. The DNA of the CDR3 is TGTGCCAGCAGCTTAGGAAACGGGGGACTGAACACTGAAGCTTTCTTT. Its translation: CASSLGNGGLNTEAFF.

The gene calls are TRBV7-3 and TRBJ2-3, with D maybe TRBD1 (6 bases). Germline CDR1 is SGHTA and CDR2 is FQGTGA. The V gene lost 5 bases and the J gene lost 3 bases, with 15 bases spanning the gap. This CDR3 has 15 amino acids. CDR3 nucleotide sequence: TGTGCCAGCAGCCTCTCAGGGGCCGGGACAGATACGCAGTATTTT. Translated, it gives CASSLSGAGTDTQYF.

CDR3 region: CATTRGSDSPLHF. The DNA for the CDR3 is TGTGCCACCACGCGGGGCTCGGATTCACCCCTCCACTTT. The rearrangement uses TRBV7-6 and TRBJ1-6; tentatively, D is TRBD1 (5 bases). The ends were cut back, 10 bases at V and 8 bases at J, with 15 bases in the middle. From germline, CDR1 is SGHVS and CDR2 FNYEAQ. The CDR3 has 13 amino acids.

The CDR3: CASSFSNQPQHF. The CDR3 DNA follows: TGTGCCAGCAGCTTTAGCAATCAGCCCCAGCATTTT. This rearrangement joins TRBV7-2 to TRBJ1-5; D is unclear. CDR3 length: 12 residues. Germline CDR1 SGHTA, CDR2 FQGNSA. V shed 3 bases and J shed 0 bases, with 0 bases lying between them.

This clone was recorded only once. The chain employs TRBV28 and TRBJ2-7; 10 bases are a match to TRBD1. CDR1 and CDR2 (germline): MDHEN, SYDVKM. V lost 5 bases, J lost 7 bases, and 11 bases stayed unmatched. The CDR3 has 15 amino acids. Here the CDR3 reads CASSRQGAARKEQYF. In DNA, the CDR3 is TGTGCCAGCAGTCGACAGGGGGCGGCTAGAAAGGAGCAGTACTTC.

This clone is medium-sized (0.01 to 0.1%). The chain carries TRBV7-2 and TRBJ2-3; D is ambiguous. Per germline, CDR1 SGHTA and CDR2 FQGNSA. This CDR3 has 13 amino acids. V gave up 5 bases and J gave up 7 bases, with 13 bases separating them. This CDR3 reads CASSPSVGNTQYF. The CDR3 DNA is TGTGCCAGCAGCCCATCGGTGGGAAATACGCAGTATTTT.

V and J are TRBV29-1 and TRBJ2-3; D gene ambiguous. The germline V gene has CDR1 SQVTM and CDR2 ANQGSEA. V lost 4 bases and J 1 base, leaving 9 bases between the germline ends. The CDR3 extends over 13 amino acids. In nucleotides, the CDR3 is TGCAGCGTTGCCTTTCCTGGCACAGATACGCAGTATTTT. Its translation: CSVAFPGTDTQYF.